These 15 T cell receptor beta chains were all obtained from the same sample, sequenced in a study of T cells in Graves' hyperthyroidism and ophthalmopathy. RNA transcripts served as the template for amplifying TCR beta CDR3 regions. HTBI primers were used for first-round RT-PCR of the TCR CDR3. MiXCR was run by TCRdb on the multiplex PCR reads, yielding one entry per CDR3 protein. The sample has approximately 620,000 distinct CDR3 sequences; about 16% are singletons. Specimen: blood. These receptors were collected from a woman in her thirties or forties with Graves' ophthalmopathy.

V usage is TRBV10-3 and J usage is TRBJ1-3, with TRBD1 as a possible D gene (5 bases). The germline V gene has CDR1 ENHRY and CDR2 SYGVKD. This CDR3 contains 15 residues. V was clipped by 7 bases and J by 0 bases, with 13 bases between them. The chain's CDR3 is CAIKGAADSGNTIYF. The CDR3 DNA reads TGTGCCATCAAAGGGGCAGCCGACTCTGGAAACACCATATATTTT.

This clonotype appeared many times. The chain uses TRBV3-1 and TRBJ1-5; 8 nucleotides agree with TRBD1. Trimming took 3 bases from V and 7 from J; bases not matched to a gene: 5. There are 14 residues in the CDR3. The germline V gene encodes CDR1 LGHDT and CDR2 YNNKEL (reference sequence). CDR3 protein: CASSQFRGHQPQHF. Written as DNA, the CDR3 is TGTGCCAGCAGCCAGTTCAGGGGGCACCAGCCCCAGCATTTT.

The rearrangement links TRBV20-1 to TRBJ2-5; TRBD2 is a possible D gene (5 bases). V dropped 3 bases and J dropped 0 bases, with 14 bases sitting between them. Germline loops: CDR1 DFQATT, CDR2 SNEGSKA (reference sequence). CDR3 length: 15 amino acids. DNA for the CDR3: TGCAGTGCTAGTGGCGGCGGGTCGTACCAAGAGACCCAGTACTTC. Its translation: CSASGGGSYQETQYF.

The chain carries TRBV2 and TRBJ2-5; TRBD2 matches 7 bases. CDR3 length: 13 amino acids. CDR1 and CDR2 (germline): SNHLY, FYNNEI. J was trimmed by 7 bases and V by 6 bases; bases with no gene match: 8. CDR3: CASRDLSGGTQYF. In nucleotides, the CDR3 is TGTGCCAGCAGGGACCTCTCGGGAGGGACCCAGTACTTC.

This clonotype was counted many times. The chain links TRBV2 to TRBJ1-1; 8 nucleotides agree with TRBD1. The CDR3 spans 15 residues. V dropped 4 bases and J dropped 0; count of bases not matched to a gene: 4. Germline values: CDR1 SNHLY, CDR2 FYNNEI. The CDR3 DNA is TGTGCCAGCAGTGGACAGGGGCTCCTGAACACTGAAGCTTTCTTT. Translation: CASSGQGLLNTEAFF.

This clonotype was recorded a few times. CDR3 amino acids: CAKQWDRGPAQYF. The CDR3 coding sequence is TGTGCCAAGCAATGGGACAGGGGGCCGGCCCAGTACTTC. The chain combines TRBV6-2 or TRBV6-3 with TRBJ2-5; 12 bases map to TRBD1. The junction had 9 bases not matched to a gene; V was cut back by 10 bases and J by 9 bases. This CDR3 comprises 13 residues. Germline CDR1 and CDR2: MNHEY and SVGEGT.

This chain links TRBV5-1 with TRBJ2-7, with 10 bases matching TRBD1. Germline CDR1 SGHRS, CDR2 YFSETQ. The CDR3 has 14 amino acids. V dropped 4 bases and J dropped 5; count of bases not matched to a gene: 6. CDR3: CASSARGTGDEQYF. CDR3 DNA sequence: TGCGCCAGCAGCGCGAGGGGGACAGGGGACGAGCAGTACTTC. Drawing the rest from reference TRBV5-1 and TRBJ2-7, the complete variable domain is KAGVTQTPRYLIKTRGQQVTLSCSPISGHRSVSWYQQTPGQGLQFLFEYFSETQRNKGNFPGRFSGRQFSNSRSEMNVSTLELGDSALYLCASSARGTGDEQYFGPGTRLTVT.

About this clonotype: A read error may produce the germline difference seen at one junction end. The J gene is TRBJ2-1, the V gene TRBV3-1; 9 nucleotides match TRBD2. Looked up from germline, CDR1 is LGHDT and CDR2 is YNNKEL (reference sequence). The CDR3 runs 17 residues. The CDR3, as DNA: TGTACCAGCGGCCAAGATCTGTTTAGCGGGGGCCACAATGAGCAGTTCTTC. Protein: CTSGQDLFSGGHNEQFF.

V is TRBV5-1 and J is TRBJ2-6; TRBD2 is a possible D gene (7 bases). Germline V lookup: CDR1 SGHRS, CDR2 YFSETQ. This CDR3 is built from 17 residues. V dropped 1 base and J dropped 4 bases, with 15 bases sitting between them. The CDR3 here is CASSLRGGGEGANVLTF. The CDR3 region has the DNA TGCGCCAGCAGCTTGCGCGGGGGCGGCGAGGGGGCCAACGTCCTGACTTTC.

This clonotype was observed a handful of times. With a much larger clone just one base away, this may be a read error. The V call is TRBV20-1, the J call TRBJ1-1; D might be TRBD1 (6 bases). CDR3 length: 17 residues. Germline lookup yields CDR1 DFQATT and CDR2 SNEGSKA (reference sequence). Trimming stripped 1 base from V and 2 bases from J, with 20 bases between. The CDR3 region is CSARGTPGEGVNTEAFF. DNA of the CDR3: TGCAGTGCTAGAGGGACCCCAGGGGAAGGGGTTAACACTGAAGCTTTCTTT.

This clonotype came up a few times. This chain connects TRBV14 to TRBJ2-7; the D call may be TRBD1 or TRBD2 (5 bases each). This CDR3 has 14 residues. V was cut by 4 bases and J by 1 base, with 11 bases left in between. Looked up from germline, CDR1 is SGHDN and CDR2 is FVKESK. The CDR3 spells CASSPWDGSYEQYF. CDR3 in DNA: TGTGCCAGCAGCCCCTGGGACGGATCCTACGAGCAGTACTTC. The full variable domain, completed using reference TRBV14 and TRBJ2-7, is EAGVTQFPSHSVIEKGQTVTLRCDPISGHDNLYWYRRVMGKEIKFLLHFVKESKQDESGMPNNRFLAERTGGTYSTLKVQPAELEDSGVYFCASSPWDGSYEQYFGPGTRLTVT.

The V and J genes are TRBV3-1 and TRBJ2-1; 9 bases are a match to TRBD2. The CDR3 has 17 residues. V was pared by 0 bases and J by 4 bases, with 7 bases of the junction left unmatched. From germline, CDR1 is LGHDT and CDR2 YNNKEL (reference sequence). The CDR3 spells CASSQDWKTSGYNEQFF. The CDR3 DNA sequence: TGTGCCAGCAGCCAAGATTGGAAGACTAGCGGATACAATGAGCAGTTCTTC.

The chain links TRBV12-3 or TRBV12-4 to TRBJ1-5; 7 bases are shared with TRBD1. Trimming took 6 bases from V and 2 from J; bases not matched to a gene: 7. This CDR3 has 15 amino acids. This CDR3 reads CASRKGGAGNQPQHF. The CDR3, as DNA: TGTGCCAGCAGGAAAGGGGGCGCCGGCAATCAGCCCCAGCATTTT.

This clonotype was seen a handful of times. The rearrangement links TRBV4-2 to TRBJ1-6, with TRBD1 as a possible D gene (5 bases). This CDR3 comprises 16 residues. The V end lost 0 bases, the J end lost 11 bases, and 17 bases lay between the germline ends. CDR1 and CDR2 from the germline V gene are LGHNA and YNFKEQ. This chain's CDR3 is CASSQDHRGSAAPLHF. In nucleotides, the CDR3 is TGTGCCAGCAGCCAAGACCACCGGGGCTCAGCGGCACCCCTCCACTTT.

The chain recombines TRBV20-1 with TRBJ2-5, with unresolved D. The germline gives CDR1 DFQATT, CDR2 SNEGSKA (reference sequence). The CDR3 length is 10 residues. V lost 3 bases and J lost 10, with 9 bases in between. The CDR3 region is CSASRQDQYF. The CDR3 DNA reads TGCAGTGCTAGTCGCCAGGACCAGTACTTC.